The text below deals with one T cell receptor (beta chain). Antigen: not known. The identical CDR3 is also encoded by other nucleotide sequences in the sample. V lost 1 base and J lost 8, with 9 bases in between. Germline V gene lookup returns CDR1 MGHRA and CDR2 YSYEKL. This CDR3 spans 13 amino acids. The data stem from a study of shared clonotypes between healthy human individuals. Selected positively for CCR7 and CD45RO-negative, naive CD8 cells excluded terminally differentiated effector memory CD45RA+ cells. Samples underwent the assay at deep level. Sequencing was performed with immunoSEQ multiplex PCR; in TCRdb, only in-frame clones are kept and a portion is missing. The sample consists of around 640,000 clones, approximately 96% of them appearing once. Regarding the study as a whole: It was the few donors that limited the genetic and exposure-history diversity represented. Among the subsets, naive ones generally showed larger estimated richness than memory ones. The study found lower generation probabilities in non-shared clonotypes than in those shared by all four donors.

The material sequenced was naive CD8+ T cells sorted from blood. This TCR came from a woman aged 25 to 39 in good health. The V gene is TRBV4-1, the J gene TRBJ2-1; the D gene could be TRBD1 or TRBD2 (5 bases each). CDR3 residues: CASSQVEGHEQFF. DNA of the CDR3: TGCGCCAGCAGCCAAGTTGAGGGACATGAGCAGTTCTTC.